This passage covers 10 T cell receptor beta chains from one sample sequenced in a study of blood T cell repertoires in COVID-19. This table comes from immunoSEQ multiplex PCR, and its TCRdb copy is limited to in-frame clones, with some not included. The table includes 90,000 to 150,000 clones, 60% to 80% detected once. Sequencing was carried out using peripheral blood. The receptors stem from a human donor in a cohort sampled during active COVID-19.

The CDR3 spells CASSQEQGLYGYTF. The CDR3 nucleotides are TGCGCCAGCAGCCAGGAACAGGGTCTTTATGGCTACACCTTC. The V call is TRBV4-1, the J call TRBJ1-2; D possibly corresponds to TRBD1 (6 bases). Germline loops: CDR1 MGHRA, CDR2 YSYEKL. This CDR3 is 14 amino acids long. Trimming removed 3 bases at V and 5 bases at J, with 13 bases between.

The chain combines TRBV5-6 with TRBJ1-5, with a weak D call TRBD1 (5 bases). The CDR3 totals 13 residues. Per germline, CDR1 SGHDT and CDR2 YYEEEE. The V end lost 0 bases, the J end lost 9 bases, and 10 bases lay between the germline ends. CDR3 region: CASSLGAGSPQHF. The CDR3, as DNA: TGTGCCAGCAGCTTGGGGGCAGGGTCGCCCCAGCATTTT.

This chain connects TRBV30 to TRBJ1-2; weak D call: TRBD1 (5 bases). CDR3 length: 14 amino acids. Trimming took 0 bases from V and 1 from J, leaving 9 bases between them. Germline V CDR1 and CDR2: GTSNPN, SVGIG (reference sequence). CDR3 in DNA: TGTGCCTGGAGTGTTACAGGATATAACTATGGCTACACCTTC. The encoded protein is CAWSVTGYNYGYTF.

The chain combines TRBV6-1 with TRBJ1-6; no firm D call. Germline-derived CDR1 and CDR2 are MNHNS and SASEGT. This CDR3 spans 13 amino acids. V gave up 3 bases and J gave up 7 bases, with 7 bases separating them. The CDR3 sequence: CASSDTRNSPLHF. CDR3 nucleotide sequence: TGTGCCAGCAGTGATACGCGGAATTCACCCCTCCACTTT.

This chain joins TRBV2 and TRBJ2-5; 9 bases fit TRBD1. The CDR3 totals 14 residues. Germline V lookup: CDR1 SNHLY, CDR2 FYNNEI. V shed 6 bases and J 6 bases; nucleotides not matched to a gene: 8. The CDR3 DNA is TGTGCCAGCAGGGCGGGACAGGGCTCTCAGACCCAGTACTTC. As protein: CASRAGQGSQTQYF.

The chain employs TRBV7-9 and TRBJ2-1; TRBD2 aligns across 10 bases. J was trimmed by 8 bases and V by 4 bases; bases with no gene match: 11. Germline lookup yields CDR1 SEHNR and CDR2 FQNEAQ (reference sequence). The CDR3 loop spans 16 amino acids. CDR3 sequence reads: CASSSQQLAGWDEQFF. The CDR3 DNA reads as TGTGCCAGCAGCTCACAACAACTAGCGGGGTGGGATGAGCAGTTCTTC.

V usage is TRBV10-1 and J usage is TRBJ2-2; TRBD1 aligns across 11 bases. CDR3 length equals 13 residues. Trimming cost V 2 bases and J 12 bases; bases outside gene matches: 2. Germline-derived CDR1 and CDR2 are WNHNN and SYGVQD (reference sequence). CDR3 region: CASSEGTGGKLFF. The CDR3 DNA sequence: TGCGCCAGCAGTGAGGGGACAGGGGGGAAGCTGTTTTTT.

CDR3 sequence: CSVEGPGVTDGYTF. As DNA, the CDR3 is TGCAGCGTTGAGGGCCCGGGAGTTACAGATGGCTACACCTTC. This rearrangement joins TRBV29-1 to TRBJ1-2, with no clear D. Trimming cost V 3 bases and J 6 bases, with 17 bases left between them. This CDR3 is 14 amino acids long. Germline V gene data show CDR1 as SQVTM and CDR2 as ANQGSEA.

V gene TRBV24-1 combines with J gene TRBJ2-1; 16 positions match TRBD2. CDR3 length: 23 amino acids. The trim removed 4 bases at V and 2 bases at J, leaving 19 bases unmatched. Germline assignment: CDR1 KGHDR and CDR2 SFDVKD. CDR3 nucleotide sequence: TGTGCCACCAGTGAAACACCAACGGGACTAGCGGGAGGGCCGAGGGTGCCCTACAATGAGCAGTTCTTC. It codes for CATSETPTGLAGGPRVPYNEQFF.

DNA of the CDR3: TGCGCCAGCAGCCAAGTGGGCAGCAATCAGCCCCAGCATTTT. This gives the protein CASSQVGSNQPQHF. The rearrangement joins TRBV4-1 to TRBJ1-5; no firm D call. The CDR3 consists of 14 residues. The ends were cut back, 1 base at V and 1 base at J, with 5 bases in the middle. Germline CDR1 MGHRA, CDR2 YSYEKL.